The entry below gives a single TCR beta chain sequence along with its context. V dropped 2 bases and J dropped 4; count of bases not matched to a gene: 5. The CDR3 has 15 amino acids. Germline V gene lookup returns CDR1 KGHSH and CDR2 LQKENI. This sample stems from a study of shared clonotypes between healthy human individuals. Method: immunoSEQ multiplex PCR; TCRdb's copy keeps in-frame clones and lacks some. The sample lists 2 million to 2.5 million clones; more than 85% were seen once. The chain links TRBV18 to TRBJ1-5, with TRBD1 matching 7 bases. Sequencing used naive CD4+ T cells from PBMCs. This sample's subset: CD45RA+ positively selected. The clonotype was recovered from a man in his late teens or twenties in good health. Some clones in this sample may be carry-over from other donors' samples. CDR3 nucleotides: TGTGCCAGCTCACCATTGTCGGGACAGAATCAGCCCCAGCATTTT. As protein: CASSPLSGQNQPQHF.